These 12 T cell receptor beta chains came from one sample sequenced in a study of shared clonotypes between healthy human individuals. Generated by immunoSEQ multiplex PCR, the TCRdb table keeps only in-frame clones and is missing some. The table has about a million clones, under 80% seen once; the top ten hold 1.4% to 1.5%. The material sequenced was memory CD4+ T cells sorted from blood. The subset: CD45RA-negative fraction. These receptors were obtained from a man aged 18 to 30 in good health.

The rearrangement uses TRBV9 and TRBJ2-2; D may match TRBD1 or TRBD2 (5 bases each). The length of the CDR3 is 15 residues. Trimming pared 0 bases from V and 4 bases from J, leaving 10 bases between. The V gene's germline CDR1 is SGDLS and CDR2 YYNGEE. The CDR3 nucleotides read TGTGCCAGCAGCGTAGACAGGAGGAGCACCGGGGAGCTGTTTTTT. Amino acid sequence: CASSVDRRSTGELFF. Based on the CDR3 plus reference TRBV9 and TRBJ2-2, the full variable domain is DSGVTQTPKHLITATGQRVTLRCSPRSGDLSVYWYQQSLDQGLQFLIQYYNGEERAKGNILERFSAQQFPDLHSELNLSSLELGDSALYFCASSVDRRSTGELFFGEGSRLTVL.

V is TRBV5-1 and J is TRBJ2-1; 8 nucleotides match TRBD2. V shed 5 bases and J 6 bases; nucleotides not matched to a gene: 7. Germline lookup yields CDR1 SGHRS and CDR2 YFSETQ. This CDR3 spans 14 amino acids. The CDR3 DNA follows: TGCGCCAGCAGTGCCGGGACTAGAATCAATGAGCAGTTCTTC. It encodes CASSAGTRINEQFF.

The CDR3 sequence is CATSPPEGHVPYEQYF. The CDR3 nucleotides are TGTGCCACCAGCCCCCCAGAGGGGCACGTTCCATACGAGCAGTACTTC. This chain joins TRBV15 and TRBJ2-7; perhaps D is TRBD1 or TRBD2 (5 bases each). The germline gives CDR1 LNHNV, CDR2 YYDKDF (reference sequence). Trimming stripped 5 bases from V and 4 bases from J, with 21 bases between. This CDR3 contains 16 residues.

The J gene is TRBJ1-2, the V gene TRBV2; the match to TRBD1 covers 7 bases. CDR3 length: 15 residues. Germline CDR1 and CDR2: SNHLY and FYNNEI. The trim removed 6 bases at V and 0 bases at J, leaving 7 bases unmatched. CDR3 loop: CASRTDREANYGYTF. In DNA, the CDR3 is TGTGCCAGCAGAACTGACAGGGAGGCTAACTATGGCTACACCTTC.

This clone was observed a single time. The V and J genes are TRBV11-2 and TRBJ2-2; D gene ambiguous. The V end lost 5 bases, the J end lost 6 bases, and 13 bases lay between the germline ends. Germline V CDR1 and CDR2: SGHAT, FQNNGV. The CDR3 has 14 residues. The CDR3 here is CASSLRSRAGELFF. DNA for the CDR3: TGTGCCAGCAGCCTCCGAAGTCGGGCCGGGGAGCTGTTTTTT.

The chain has TRBV6-5 and TRBJ2-2, with D maybe TRBD2 (5 bases). The ends were cut back, 6 bases at V and 5 bases at J, with 13 bases in the middle. This CDR3 is built from 14 residues. Germline V gene lookup returns CDR1 MNHEY and CDR2 SVGAGI. The CDR3: CASRRGRATGELFF. The CDR3 coding sequence is TGTGCCAGCAGGCGAGGGCGGGCGACCGGGGAGCTGTTTTTT.

The V and J genes are TRBV27 and TRBJ2-5; D is uncertain. V lost 7 bases to trimming and J lost 4 bases, with 10 bases between them. The V gene's germline CDR1 is MNHEY and CDR2 SMNVEV (reference sequence). CDR3 length: 12 amino acids. The DNA for the CDR3 is TGTGCCAGCAAGGTAGCTGGAGAGACCCAGTACTTC. It encodes CASKVAGETQYF.

Notes on this clone: The sample contains more than one DNA sequence encoding this CDR3. The chain joins TRBV7-2 to TRBJ1-5; TRBD1 matches at 7 bases. CDR1 and CDR2 (germline): SGHTA, FQGNSA. This CDR3 region has 13 residues. The V gene end was trimmed by 3 bases and the J gene end by 5 bases; junction bases not matched to a gene: 1. CDR3 sequence reads: CASSFDRDQPQHF. The CDR3 DNA reads as TGTGCCAGCAGCTTTGACAGGGATCAGCCCCAGCATTTT.

The genes are TRBV27 and TRBJ1-5, with TRBD1 matching 10 bases. V was clipped by 4 bases and J by 2 bases; unmatched bases: 2. The CDR3 length is 15 residues. Germline V gives CDR1 MNHEY, CDR2 SMNVEV (reference sequence). The CDR3 here is CASSSGTGGNQPQHF. In DNA form, the CDR3 reads TGTGCCAGCAGTTCGGGGACAGGGGGCAATCAGCCCCAGCATTTT.

Notes on this clone: In the same sample, other DNA sequences code for this CDR3. The chain employs TRBV2 and TRBJ2-7; perhaps TRBD1 as D (6 bases). Germline V gene data show CDR1 as SNHLY and CDR2 as FYNNEI. CDR3 length: 13 amino acids. Between the trimmed V and J ends, which lost 4 bases and 2 bases, there was a span of 9 bases. CDR3 region: CASSVQGTYEQYF. The DNA of the CDR3 is TGTGCCAGCAGTGTACAGGGAACCTACGAGCAGTACTTC. The full variable domain, with the rest looked up from reference TRBV2 and TRBJ2-7, is EPEVTQTPSHQVTQMGQEVILRCVPISNHLYFYWYRQILGQKVEFLVSFYNNEISEKSEIFDDQFSVERPDGSNFTLKIRSTKLEDSAMYFCASSVQGTYEQYFGPGTRLTVT.

The gene calls are TRBV9 and TRBJ2-7; D remains unclear. V was clipped by 0 bases and J by 6 bases, with 10 bases between them. Germline loops: CDR1 SGDLS, CDR2 YYNGEE. This CDR3 is built from 13 residues. The CDR3 spells CASSVAPQREQYF. CDR3 bases: TGTGCCAGCAGCGTAGCCCCCCAGCGCGAGCAGTACTTC.

This rearrangement joins TRBV7-3 to TRBJ2-1; tentative D call: TRBD1 (5 bases). The ends were cut back, 2 bases at V and 6 bases at J, with 14 bases in the middle. The CDR3 extends over 15 amino acids. CDR1 is SGHTA and CDR2 is FQGTGA in the germline V gene. CDR3 sequence: CASSLGSSGINEQFF. CDR3 DNA sequence: TGTGCCAGCAGCTTAGGTTCCTCAGGGATCAATGAGCAGTTCTTC.